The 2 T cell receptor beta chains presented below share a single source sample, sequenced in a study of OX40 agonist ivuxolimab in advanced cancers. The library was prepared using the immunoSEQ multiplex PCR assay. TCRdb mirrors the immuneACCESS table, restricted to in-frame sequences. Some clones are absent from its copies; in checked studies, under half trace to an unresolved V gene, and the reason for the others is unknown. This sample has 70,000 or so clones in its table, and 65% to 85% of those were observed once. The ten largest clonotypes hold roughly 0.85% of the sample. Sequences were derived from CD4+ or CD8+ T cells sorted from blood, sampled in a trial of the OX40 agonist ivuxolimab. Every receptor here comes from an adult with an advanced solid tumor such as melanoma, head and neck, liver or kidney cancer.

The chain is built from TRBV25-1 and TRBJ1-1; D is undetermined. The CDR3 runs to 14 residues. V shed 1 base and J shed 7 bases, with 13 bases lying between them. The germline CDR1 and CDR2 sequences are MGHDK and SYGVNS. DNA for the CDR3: TGTGCCAGCAGTGAATCGGGGTATCTCGGTGAAGCTTTCTTT. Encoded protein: CASSESGYLGEAFF.

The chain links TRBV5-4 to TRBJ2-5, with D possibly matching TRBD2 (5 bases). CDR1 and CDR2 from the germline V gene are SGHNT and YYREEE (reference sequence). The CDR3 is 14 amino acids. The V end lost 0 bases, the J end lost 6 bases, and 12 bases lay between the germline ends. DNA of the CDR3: TGTGCCAGCAGCTTGGACTCTGGCGGGCAGACCCAGTACTTC. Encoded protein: CASSLDSGGQTQYF.